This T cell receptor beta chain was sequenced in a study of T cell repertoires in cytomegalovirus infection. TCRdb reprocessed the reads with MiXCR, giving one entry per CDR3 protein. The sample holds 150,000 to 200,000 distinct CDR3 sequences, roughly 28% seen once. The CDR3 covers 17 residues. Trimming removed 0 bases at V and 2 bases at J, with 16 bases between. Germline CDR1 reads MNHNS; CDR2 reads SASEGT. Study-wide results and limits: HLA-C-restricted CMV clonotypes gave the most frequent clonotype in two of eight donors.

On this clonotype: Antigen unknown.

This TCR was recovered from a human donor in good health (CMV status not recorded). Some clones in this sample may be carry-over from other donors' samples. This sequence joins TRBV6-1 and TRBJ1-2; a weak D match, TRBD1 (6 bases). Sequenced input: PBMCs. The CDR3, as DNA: TGTGCCAGCAGTGAAGCCGGGGGATGGGACATAAACTATGGCTACACCTTC. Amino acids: CASSEAGGWDINYGYTF.